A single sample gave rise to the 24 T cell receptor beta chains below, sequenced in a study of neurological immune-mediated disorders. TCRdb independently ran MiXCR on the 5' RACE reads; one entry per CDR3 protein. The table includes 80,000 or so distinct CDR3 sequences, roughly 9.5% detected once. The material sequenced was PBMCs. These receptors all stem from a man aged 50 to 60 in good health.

This CDR3 is CASSRNLGQGAQGTPLHF. CDR3 bases: TGCGCCAGCAGCCGTAATTTGGGACAGGGGGCGCAAGGGACACCCCTCCACTTT. This chain links TRBV4-1 with TRBJ1-6; 12 nucleotides line up with TRBD1. The V gene's germline CDR1 is MGHRA and CDR2 YSYEKL. The junction had 15 bases not matched to a gene; V was cut back by 4 bases and J by 11 bases. CDR3 length: 18 residues.

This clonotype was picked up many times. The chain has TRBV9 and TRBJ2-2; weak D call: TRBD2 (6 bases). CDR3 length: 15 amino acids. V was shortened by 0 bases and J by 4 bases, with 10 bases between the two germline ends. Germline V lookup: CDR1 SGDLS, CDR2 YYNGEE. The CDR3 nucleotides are TGTGCCAGCAGCGTAGGGGGAGGAACCACCGGGGAGCTGTTTTTT. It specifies CASSVGGGTTGELFF.

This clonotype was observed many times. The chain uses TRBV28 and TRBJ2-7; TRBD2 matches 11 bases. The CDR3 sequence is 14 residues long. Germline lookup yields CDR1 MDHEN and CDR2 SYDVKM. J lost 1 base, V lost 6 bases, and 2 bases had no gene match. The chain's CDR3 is CASSGTSGSYEQYF. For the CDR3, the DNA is TGTGCCAGCAGCGGGACTAGCGGTTCCTACGAGCAGTACTTC.

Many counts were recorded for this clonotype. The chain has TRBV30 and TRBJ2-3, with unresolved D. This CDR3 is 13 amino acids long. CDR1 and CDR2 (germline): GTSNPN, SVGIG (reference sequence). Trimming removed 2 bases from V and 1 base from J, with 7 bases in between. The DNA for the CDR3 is TGTGCCTGGAGTCCTATAGGCACAGATACGCAGTATTTT. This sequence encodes CAWSPIGTDTQYF.

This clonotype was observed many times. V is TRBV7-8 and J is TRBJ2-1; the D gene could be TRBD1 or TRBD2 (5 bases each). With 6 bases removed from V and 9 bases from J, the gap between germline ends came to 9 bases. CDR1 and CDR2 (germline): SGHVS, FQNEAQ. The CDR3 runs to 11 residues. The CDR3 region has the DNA TGTGCCAGCAGTGGGGGTACTGAGCAGTTCTTC. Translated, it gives CASSGGTEQFF.

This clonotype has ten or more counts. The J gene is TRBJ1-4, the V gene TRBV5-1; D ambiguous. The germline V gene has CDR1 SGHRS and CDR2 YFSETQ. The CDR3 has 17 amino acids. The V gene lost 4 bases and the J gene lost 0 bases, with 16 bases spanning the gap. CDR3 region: CASSAFPGAATNEKLFF. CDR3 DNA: TGCGCCAGCAGCGCCTTTCCGGGAGCAGCAACTAATGAAAAACTGTTTTTT.

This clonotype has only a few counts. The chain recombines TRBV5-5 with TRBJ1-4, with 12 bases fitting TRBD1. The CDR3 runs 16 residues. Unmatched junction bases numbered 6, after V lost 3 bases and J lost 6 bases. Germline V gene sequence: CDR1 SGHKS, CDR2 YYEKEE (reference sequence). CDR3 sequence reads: CASSWGQGARDEKLFF. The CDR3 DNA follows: TGTGCCAGCAGCTGGGGACAGGGGGCGCGGGATGAAAAACTGTTTTTT. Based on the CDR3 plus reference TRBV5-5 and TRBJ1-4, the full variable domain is DAGVTQSPTHLIKTRGQQVTLRCSPISGHKSVSWYQQVLGQGPQFIFQYYEKEERGRGNFPDRFSARQFPNYSSELNVNALLLGDSALYLCASSWGQGARDEKLFFGSGTQLSVL.

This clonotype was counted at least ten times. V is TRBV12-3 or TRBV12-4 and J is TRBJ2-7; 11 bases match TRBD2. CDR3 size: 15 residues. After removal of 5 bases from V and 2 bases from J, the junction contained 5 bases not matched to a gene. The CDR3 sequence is CASSPTSGGPYEQYF. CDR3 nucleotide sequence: TGTGCCAGCAGTCCTACTAGCGGGGGCCCCTACGAGCAGTACTTC.

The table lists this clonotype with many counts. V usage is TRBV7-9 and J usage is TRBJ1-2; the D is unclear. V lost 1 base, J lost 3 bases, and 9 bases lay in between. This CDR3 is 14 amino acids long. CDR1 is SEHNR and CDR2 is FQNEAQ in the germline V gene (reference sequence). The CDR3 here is CASSLVNTDYGYTF. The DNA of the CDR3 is TGTGCCAGCAGCTTAGTAAACACCGACTATGGCTACACCTTC.

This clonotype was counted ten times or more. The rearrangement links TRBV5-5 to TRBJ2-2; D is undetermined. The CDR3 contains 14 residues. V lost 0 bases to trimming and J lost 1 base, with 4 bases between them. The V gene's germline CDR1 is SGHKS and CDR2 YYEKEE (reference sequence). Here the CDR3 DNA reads TGTGCCAGCAGCTTGGGGCGGAACACCGGGGAGCTGTTTTTT. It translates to CASSLGRNTGELFF. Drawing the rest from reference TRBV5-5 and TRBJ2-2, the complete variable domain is DAGVTQSPTHLIKTRGQQVTLRCSPISGHKSVSWYQQVLGQGPQFIFQYYEKEERGRGNFPDRFSARQFPNYSSELNVNALLLGDSALYLCASSLGRNTGELFFGEGSRLTVL.

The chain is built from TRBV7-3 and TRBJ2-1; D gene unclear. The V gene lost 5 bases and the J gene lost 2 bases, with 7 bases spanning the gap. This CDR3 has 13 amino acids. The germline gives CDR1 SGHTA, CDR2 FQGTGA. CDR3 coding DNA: TGTGCCAGCAGCGCGACTCCCTACAATGAGCAGTTCTTC. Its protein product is CASSATPYNEQFF.

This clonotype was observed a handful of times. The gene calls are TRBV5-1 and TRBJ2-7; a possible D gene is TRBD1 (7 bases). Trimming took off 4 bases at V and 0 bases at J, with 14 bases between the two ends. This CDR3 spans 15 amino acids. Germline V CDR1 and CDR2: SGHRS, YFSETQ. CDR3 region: CASSRGQGDSYEQYF. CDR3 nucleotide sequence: TGCGCCAGCAGCCGGGGGCAGGGGGACTCCTACGAGCAGTACTTC.

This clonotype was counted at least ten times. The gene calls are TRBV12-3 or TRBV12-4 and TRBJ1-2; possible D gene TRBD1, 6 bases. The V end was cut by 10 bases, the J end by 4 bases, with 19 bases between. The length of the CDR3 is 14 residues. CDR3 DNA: TGTGCCATCACTAGGGCAGGGGATGGCTATGGCTACACCTTC. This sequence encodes CAITRAGDGYGYTF.

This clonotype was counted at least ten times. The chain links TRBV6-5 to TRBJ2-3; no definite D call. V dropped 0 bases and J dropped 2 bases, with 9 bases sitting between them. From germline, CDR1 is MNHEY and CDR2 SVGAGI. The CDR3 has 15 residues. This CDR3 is CASSYSGPITDTQYF. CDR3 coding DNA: TGTGCCAGCAGTTACTCGGGTCCAATCACAGATACGCAGTATTTT.

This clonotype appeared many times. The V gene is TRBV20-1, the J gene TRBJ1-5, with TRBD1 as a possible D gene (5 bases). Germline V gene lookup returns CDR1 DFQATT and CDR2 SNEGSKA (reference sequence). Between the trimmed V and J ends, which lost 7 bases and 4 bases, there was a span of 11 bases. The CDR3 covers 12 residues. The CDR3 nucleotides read TGCAGTGTCTTTGGGGGTAATCAGCCCCAGCATTTT. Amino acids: CSVFGGNQPQHF.

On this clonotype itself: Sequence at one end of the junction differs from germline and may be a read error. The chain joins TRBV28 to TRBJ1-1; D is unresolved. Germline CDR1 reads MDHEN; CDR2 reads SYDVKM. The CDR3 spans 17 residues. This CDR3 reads CASSVPRKRRANTEDFF. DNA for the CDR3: TGTGCCAGCAGTGTTCCTCGGAAGAGACGGGCGAACACTGAAGATTTCTTT.

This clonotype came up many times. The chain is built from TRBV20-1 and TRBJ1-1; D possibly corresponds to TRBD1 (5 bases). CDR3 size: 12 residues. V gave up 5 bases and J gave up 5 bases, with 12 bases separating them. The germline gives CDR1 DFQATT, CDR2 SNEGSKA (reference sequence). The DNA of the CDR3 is TGCAGTGCTTCTCAGGGTAAAACTGAAGCTTTCTTT. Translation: CSASQGKTEAFF.

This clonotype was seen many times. The CDR3 sequence is CSATVVETQYF. The CDR3 region has the DNA TGCAGTGCTACAGTGGTGGAGACCCAGTACTTC. The chain carries TRBV20-1 and TRBJ2-5; no reliable D call. Germline V gene data show CDR1 as DFQATT and CDR2 as SNEGSKA (reference sequence). V lost 4 bases to trimming and J lost 5 bases, with 8 bases between them. The CDR3 is 11 residues long.

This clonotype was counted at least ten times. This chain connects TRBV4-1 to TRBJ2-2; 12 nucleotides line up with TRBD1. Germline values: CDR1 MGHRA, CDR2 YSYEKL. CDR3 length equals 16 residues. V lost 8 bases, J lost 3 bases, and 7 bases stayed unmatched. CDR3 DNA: TGCGCCAGCGGGCCGGGACAGGGGGCGTACACCGGGGAGCTGTTTTTT. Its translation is CASGPGQGAYTGELFF.

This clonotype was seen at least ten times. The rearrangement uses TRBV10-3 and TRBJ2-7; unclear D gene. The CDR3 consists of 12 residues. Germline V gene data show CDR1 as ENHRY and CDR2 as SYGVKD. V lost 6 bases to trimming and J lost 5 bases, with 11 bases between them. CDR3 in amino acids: CAISVNSNEQYF. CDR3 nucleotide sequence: TGTGCCATCAGCGTTAATAGCAACGAGCAGTACTTC.

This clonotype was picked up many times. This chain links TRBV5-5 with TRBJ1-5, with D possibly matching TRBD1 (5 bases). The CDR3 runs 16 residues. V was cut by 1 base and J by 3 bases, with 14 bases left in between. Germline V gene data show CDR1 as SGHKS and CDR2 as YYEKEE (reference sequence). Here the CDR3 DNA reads TGTGCCAGCAGCTTGTGGGGGGTAAACGCCAATCAGCCCCAGCATTTT. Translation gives CASSLWGVNANQPQHF.

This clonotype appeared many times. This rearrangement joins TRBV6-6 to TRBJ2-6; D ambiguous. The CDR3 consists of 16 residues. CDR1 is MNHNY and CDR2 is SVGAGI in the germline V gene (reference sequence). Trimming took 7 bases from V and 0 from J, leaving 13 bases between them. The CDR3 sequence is CASTTTVISGANVLTF. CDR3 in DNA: TGTGCCAGCACCACGACCGTAATCTCTGGGGCCAACGTCCTGACTTTC.

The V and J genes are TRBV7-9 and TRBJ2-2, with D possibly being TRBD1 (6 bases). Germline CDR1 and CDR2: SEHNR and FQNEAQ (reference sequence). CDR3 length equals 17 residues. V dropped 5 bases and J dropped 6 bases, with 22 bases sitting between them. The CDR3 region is CASSTTPGQMSAGELFF. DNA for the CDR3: TGTGCCAGCAGCACTACGCCGGGACAAATGAGTGCCGGGGAGCTGTTTTTT.

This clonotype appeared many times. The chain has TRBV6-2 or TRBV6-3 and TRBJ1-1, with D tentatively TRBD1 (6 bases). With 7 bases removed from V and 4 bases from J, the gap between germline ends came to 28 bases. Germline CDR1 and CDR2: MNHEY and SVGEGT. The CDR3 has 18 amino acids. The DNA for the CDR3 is TGTGCCAGCACCCTGGGGCCCGAACAGGGAGCGGTAGGCACTGAAGCTTTCTTT. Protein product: CASTLGPEQGAVGTEAFF.